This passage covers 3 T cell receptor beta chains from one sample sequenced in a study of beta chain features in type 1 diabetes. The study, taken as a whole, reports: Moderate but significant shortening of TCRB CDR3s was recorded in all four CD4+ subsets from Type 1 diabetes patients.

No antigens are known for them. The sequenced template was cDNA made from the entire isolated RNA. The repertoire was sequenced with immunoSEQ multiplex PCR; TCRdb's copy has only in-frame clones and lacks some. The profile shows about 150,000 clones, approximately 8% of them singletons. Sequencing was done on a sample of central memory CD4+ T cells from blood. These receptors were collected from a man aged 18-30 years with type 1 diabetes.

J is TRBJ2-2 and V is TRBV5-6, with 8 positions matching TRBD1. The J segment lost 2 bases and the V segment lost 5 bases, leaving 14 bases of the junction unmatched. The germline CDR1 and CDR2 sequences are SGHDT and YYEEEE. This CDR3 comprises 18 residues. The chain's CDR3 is CASRLDRDGNINTGELFF. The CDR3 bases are TGTGCCAGCAGACTGGACAGGGATGGGAATATTAACACCGGGGAGCTGTTTTTT.

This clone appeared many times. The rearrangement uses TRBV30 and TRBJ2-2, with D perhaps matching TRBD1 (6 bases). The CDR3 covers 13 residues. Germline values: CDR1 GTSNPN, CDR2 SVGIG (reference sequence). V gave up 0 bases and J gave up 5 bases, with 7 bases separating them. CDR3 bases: TGTGCCTGGAGTGTAGGGGGAACCGGGGAGCTGTTTTTT. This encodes CAWSVGGTGELFF.

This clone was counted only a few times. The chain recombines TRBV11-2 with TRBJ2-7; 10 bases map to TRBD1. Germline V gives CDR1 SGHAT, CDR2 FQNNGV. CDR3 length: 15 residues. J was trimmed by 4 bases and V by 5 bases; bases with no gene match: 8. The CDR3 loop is CASSQPGQGLYEQYF. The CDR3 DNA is TGTGCCAGCAGCCAACCGGGACAGGGGCTTTACGAGCAGTACTTC.